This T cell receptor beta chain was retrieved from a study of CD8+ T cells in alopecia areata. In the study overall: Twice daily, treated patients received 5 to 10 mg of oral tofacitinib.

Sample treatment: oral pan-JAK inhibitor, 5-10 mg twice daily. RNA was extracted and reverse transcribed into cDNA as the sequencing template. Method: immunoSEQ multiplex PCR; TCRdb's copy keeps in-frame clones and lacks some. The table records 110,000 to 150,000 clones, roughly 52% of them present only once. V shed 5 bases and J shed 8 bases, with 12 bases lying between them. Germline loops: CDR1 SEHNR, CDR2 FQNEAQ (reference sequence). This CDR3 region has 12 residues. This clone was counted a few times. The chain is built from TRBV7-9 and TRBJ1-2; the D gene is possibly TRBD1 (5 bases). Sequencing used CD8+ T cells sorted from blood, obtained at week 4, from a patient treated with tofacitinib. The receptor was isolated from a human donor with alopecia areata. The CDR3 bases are TGTGCCAGCAGCCCTGACAGTAAGGGCTACACCTTC. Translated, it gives CASSPDSKGYTF.